What follows are 22 T cell receptor beta chains derived from one specimen sequenced in a study of T-cell reconstitution after alpha-beta-depleted transplantation in children. A TCRbeta library incorporating unique molecular identifiers was prepared. In TCRdb, the PCR reads were re-called with MiXCR into one record per CDR3 protein. The sample carries just over 950,000 distinct CDR3 sequences, about 29% recorded once. Source: PBMCs, mostly from graft donor cells, taken 360 days after TCRalphabeta/CD19-depleted stem cell transplant. Every receptor here comes from a boy under two years old who had a stem cell transplant for SCID, so the T cells may come from the graft donor.

This clonotype has more than one count but fewer than ten. The chain joins TRBV18 to TRBJ2-5, with 7 bases identical to TRBD1. V dropped 5 bases and J dropped 0; count of bases not matched to a gene: 6. Germline CDR1 and CDR2: KGHSH and LQKENI. The CDR3 extends over 15 amino acids. CDR3 loop: CASSLNRGHQETQYF. DNA for the CDR3: TGTGCCAGCTCATTGAACAGGGGCCACCAAGAGACCCAGTACTTC.

The chain has TRBV7-9 and TRBJ2-7; maybe TRBD1 (6 bases). Per the germline V gene, CDR1 is SEHNR and CDR2 is FQNEAQ (reference sequence). This CDR3 comprises 12 residues. Trimming removed 11 bases from V and 1 base from J, with 12 bases in between. The CDR3 DNA reads TGTGCCGGGGGCGACGGGTCCTACGAGCAGTACTTC. Its protein is CAGGDGSYEQYF.

The genes are TRBV12-3 or TRBV12-4 and TRBJ2-1; the D call may be TRBD1 or TRBD2 (5 bases each). V dropped 4 bases and J dropped 8 bases, with 15 bases sitting between them. The CDR3 totals 14 residues. The CDR3 DNA reads TGTGCCAGCAGTTGGGACCCCCTGTCCGATGAGCAGTTCTTC. It specifies CASSWDPLSDEQFF.

J is TRBJ2-1 and V is TRBV6-5; tentative D call: TRBD1 (6 bases). V was clipped by 0 bases and J by 4 bases, with 16 bases between them. CDR1 and CDR2 (germline): MNHEY, SVGAGI. This CDR3 is built from 17 residues. The CDR3 bases are TGTGCCAGCAGTTACTCTGGTACTATGCAGGGGTACAATGAGCAGTTCTTC. This translates into CASSYSGTMQGYNEQFF.

The gene calls are TRBV10-3 and TRBJ1-1, with a weak D call TRBD1 (6 bases). With 7 bases removed from V and 1 base from J, the gap between germline ends came to 13 bases. CDR3 length: 14 amino acids. Germline loops: CDR1 ENHRY, CDR2 SYGVKD. This CDR3 reads CAIMGTGWNTEAFF. The CDR3 DNA is TGTGCCATCATGGGAACAGGGTGGAACACTGAAGCTTTCTTT.

The gene calls are TRBV4-3 and TRBJ2-3; maybe TRBD2 (7 bases). Germline assignment: CDR1 LGHNA and CDR2 YSLEER. V was pared by 0 bases and J by 0 bases, with 16 bases between. The CDR3 loop spans 18 amino acids. CDR3 sequence reads: CASSQDTEGGLSTDTQYF. CDR3 nucleotide sequence: TGCGCCAGCAGCCAAGATACCGAGGGGGGGCTTAGCACAGATACGCAGTATTTT.

The CDR3 here is CASYRGLADTQYF. DNA of the CDR3: TGTGCCAGTTACAGGGGGCTGGCAGATACGCAGTATTTT. The chain is built from TRBV6-1 and TRBJ2-3; 9 bases map to TRBD1. The V segment lost 9 bases and the J segment 4 bases; nucleotides outside the gene matches: 5. Germline V gene data show CDR1 as MNHNS and CDR2 as SASEGT. This CDR3 is built from 13 residues.

This clonotype was picked up a small number of times. The DNA for the CDR3 is TGTGCCAGCAGTTTCAGGGGACTCCATTACGAGCAGTACTTC. Its protein product is CASSFRGLHYEQYF. The chain carries TRBV27 and TRBJ2-7; D assignment may be TRBD1 or TRBD2 (6 bases each). The CDR3 is 14 residues long. With 3 bases removed from V and 4 bases from J, the gap between germline ends came to 13 bases. Per the germline V gene, CDR1 is MNHEY and CDR2 is SMNVEV (reference sequence).

A single count supports this clonotype. V is TRBV18 and J is TRBJ1-5; D is ambiguous. The CDR3 consists of 15 residues. Trimming left V 1 base short and J 7 bases short, with 14 bases between. From germline, CDR1 is KGHSH and CDR2 LQKENI. The CDR3 region has the DNA TGTGCCAGCTCACCACTACCCCCGGGTCGACAGCCCCAGCATTTT. As protein: CASSPLPPGRQPQHF. The whole variable domain, remainder taken from reference TRBV18 and TRBJ1-5, is NAGVMQNPRHLVRRRGQEARLRCSPMKGHSHVYWYRQLPEEGLKFMVYLQKENIIDESGMPKERFSAEFPKEGPSILRIQQVVRGDSAAYFCASSPLPPGRQPQHFGDGTRLSIL.

The chain carries TRBV5-5 and TRBJ2-7; D call uncertain. Germline values: CDR1 SGHKS, CDR2 YYEKEE (reference sequence). The V gene lost 1 base and the J gene lost 0 bases, with 11 bases spanning the gap. This CDR3 comprises 15 residues. This CDR3 reads CASSLQFVTSYEQYF. The CDR3 nucleotides read TGTGCCAGCAGCTTGCAGTTTGTGACCTCCTACGAGCAGTACTTC. Together with reference TRBV5-5 and TRBJ2-7, the CDR3 gives the full variable domain: DAGVTQSPTHLIKTRGQQVTLRCSPISGHKSVSWYQQVLGQGPQFIFQYYEKEERGRGNFPDRFSARQFPNYSSELNVNALLLGDSALYLCASSLQFVTSYEQYFGPGTRLTVT.

This clonotype was counted a few times. The rearrangement links TRBV5-1 to TRBJ2-5; the D is unclear. This CDR3 contains 15 residues. V lost 3 bases and J 2 bases, leaving 14 bases between the germline ends. Germline assignment: CDR1 SGHRS and CDR2 YFSETQ. The CDR3: CASSWVWAEQETQYF. DNA of the CDR3: TGCGCCAGCAGCTGGGTCTGGGCGGAGCAAGAGACCCAGTACTTC.

The chain is built from TRBV7-2 and TRBJ1-1; the match to TRBD1 covers 9 bases. V dropped 5 bases and J dropped 11; count of bases not matched to a gene: 9. This CDR3 is 13 amino acids long. Germline CDR1 and CDR2: SGHTA and FQGNSA. The CDR3 DNA reads TGTGCCAGCAGCCCGAGACGGGACAGGGAGGCTTTCTTT. It specifies CASSPRRDREAFF.

The chain couples TRBV7-6 to TRBJ2-1; 7 bases fit TRBD2. Unmatched junction bases numbered 8, after V lost 4 bases and J lost 5 bases. CDR3 length: 15 residues. Germline V gene data show CDR1 as SGHVS and CDR2 as FNYEAQ. The CDR3 sequence: CASSWKGTIDNEQFF. The CDR3 DNA reads as TGTGCCAGCAGCTGGAAGGGGACTATTGACAATGAGCAGTTCTTC.

This clonotype was picked up many times. V is TRBV28 and J is TRBJ2-7; the D is unclear. The CDR3 has 13 residues. Between the trimmed V and J ends, which lost 3 bases and 2 bases, there was a span of 8 bases. Germline lookup yields CDR1 MDHEN and CDR2 SYDVKM. The CDR3 loop reads CASSLPATYEQYF. The CDR3 nucleotides are TGTGCCAGCAGTTTGCCTGCTACCTACGAGCAGTACTTC.

This sequence joins TRBV20-1 and TRBJ2-1; no reliable D call. This CDR3 region has 15 residues. V dropped 6 bases and J dropped 6 bases, with 21 bases sitting between them. Germline CDR1 reads DFQATT; CDR2 reads SNEGSKA (reference sequence). The CDR3 DNA is TGCAGTGCCCTTGCTTACACCCGTTACGGCAATGAGCAGTTCTTC. As protein: CSALAYTRYGNEQFF.

V gene TRBV11-2 combines with J gene TRBJ2-4, with 8 bases lining up with TRBD1. V was clipped by 5 bases and J by 1 base; unmatched bases: 10. Germline V gives CDR1 SGHAT, CDR2 FQNNGV. CDR3 length: 17 residues. The CDR3 DNA reads TGTGCCAGCAGCCAAGAGAGACAGGGGAAGGCCAAAAACATTCAGTACTTC. Encoded protein: CASSQERQGKAKNIQYF.

The chain uses TRBV12-3 or TRBV12-4 and TRBJ1-4; D possibly corresponds to TRBD1 (6 bases). This CDR3 has 16 residues. Trimming took 3 bases from V and 1 from J, leaving 12 bases between them. CDR3 loop: CASSFGARGTNEKLFF. DNA for the CDR3: TGTGCCAGCAGTTTTGGGGCCAGGGGAACTAATGAAAAACTGTTTTTT.

This rearrangement joins TRBV28 to TRBJ2-1; D not resolved. This CDR3 has 16 residues. V was trimmed by 1 base and J by 8 bases, leaving 18 bases between them. From germline, CDR1 is MDHEN and CDR2 SYDVKM. The CDR3: CASSLLAPGSVYEQFF. DNA for the CDR3: TGTGCCAGCAGTTTATTGGCGCCCGGCAGTGTCTATGAGCAGTTCTTC.

Only a few counts were recorded for this clonotype. J is TRBJ2-2 and V is TRBV20-1; 7 bases fit TRBD1. J was trimmed by 5 bases and V by 0 bases; bases with no gene match: 9. Looked up from germline, CDR1 is DFQATT and CDR2 is SNEGSKA (reference sequence). The CDR3 consists of 16 residues. In DNA, the CDR3 is TGCAGTGCTAGAGATCAGAGGGGGCGGAATACCGGGGAGCTGTTTTTT. Residues: CSARDQRGRNTGELFF.

This chain links TRBV5-1 with TRBJ2-5; D is uncertain. Trimming took 4 bases from V and 4 from J, leaving 17 bases between them. The CDR3 is 15 amino acids. CDR1 and CDR2 from the germline V gene are SGHRS and YFSETQ. The CDR3 protein is CASSRWTFGGETQYF. DNA for the CDR3: TGCGCCAGCAGCCGCTGGACCTTCGGCGGAGAGACCCAGTACTTC. Looking up the rest from reference TRBV5-1 and TRBJ2-5 gives the full variable domain: KAGVTQTPRYLIKTRGQQVTLSCSPISGHRSVSWYQQTPGQGLQFLFEYFSETQRNKGNFPGRFSGRQFSNSRSEMNVSTLELGDSALYLCASSRWTFGGETQYFGPGTRLLVL.

V and J are TRBV2 and TRBJ2-3, with 8 nucleotides matching TRBD1. Looked up from germline, CDR1 is SNHLY and CDR2 is FYNNEI. The CDR3 sequence is 16 residues long. The J segment lost 0 bases and the V segment lost 5 bases, leaving 7 bases of the junction unmatched. The CDR3, as DNA: TGTGCCAGCAGTACACACAGGGGGGCAAGCACAGATACGCAGTATTTT. Translated, it gives CASSTHRGASTDTQYF.

There are many counts of this clonotype. This sequence joins TRBV5-1 and TRBJ2-3; a weak D match, TRBD2 (5 bases). CDR1 SGHRS and CDR2 YFSETQ come from the germline V gene. Trimming shortened V by 4 bases and J by 5 bases, and 11 bases separated the two germline ends. This CDR3 is 13 amino acids long. The CDR3 nucleotides read TGCGCCAGCAGCCAGGTAGGAGGAGATACGCAGTATTTT. Translated, it gives CASSQVGGDTQYF.